A selection of T cell receptor beta chains follows, all from one sample in a study of neurological immune-mediated disorders. TCRdb reanalysed the 5' RACE reads using MiXCR and keeps one entry per CDR3 protein. The profile shows tens of thousands of distinct CDR3 sequences, under 4.5% of them singletons. Sample: PBMCs. The receptors stem from a woman aged 45 to 65 with multiple sclerosis. The CDR3 runs from the conserved cysteine through the conserved F or W. Fields, in order: D gene, clone size, CDR3 length, J gene, V gene, CDR3 protein, CDR3 DNA. The D gene is left open where the match is weak. Size is stated for part of the rows, as once, few or many counts, or as a class when the clone is expanded.

-,many,16,TRBJ1-2,TRBV3-1,CASSQDLPSIRAALTF,TGTGCCAGCAGCCAAGATTTGCCTTCAATCAGGGCTGCACTGACCTTC
-,many,17,TRBJ2-6,TRBV12-3/TRBV12-4,CASIKDRSSSGANVLTF,TGTGCCAGCATCAAAGACAGGTCAAGCTCTGGGGCCAACGTCCTGACTTTC
-,many,13,TRBJ1-5,TRBV6-1,CASSEGRDQPQHF,TGTGCCAGCAGTGAAGGGAGGGATCAGCCCCAGCATTTT
-,few,13,TRBJ2-7,TRBV28,CASSGKGYYEQYF,TGTGCCAGCAGTGGAAAGGGTTACTACGAGCAGTACTTC
-,many,16,TRBJ1-2,TRBV20-1,CSSQSGGIGSEEGYTF,TGCAGCTCACAAAGCGGTGGTATTGGCTCGGAAGAAGGCTACACCTTC
TRBD2,many,17,TRBJ2-3,TRBV7-2,CASSGRGGRKITDTQYF,TGTGCCAGCAGCGGGCGGGGGGGGCGAAAAATCACAGATACGCAGTATTTT
-,many,15,TRBJ1-1,TRBV7-2,CASSIEGGVNTEAFF,TGTGCCAGCAGCATAGAGGGGGGTGTGAACACTGAAGCTTTCTTT
-,many,17,TRBJ1-5,TRBV20-1,CSAVRGGLRNSNQPQHF,TGCAGTGCCGTTCGTGGGGGGCTCCGGAATAGCAATCAGCCCCAGCATTTT
-,many,15,TRBJ1-5,TRBV20-1,CSARDPGTQHQPQHF,TGCAGTGCTAGAGACCCCGGAACCCAACATCAGCCCCAGCATTTT
-,many,14,TRBJ1-5,TRBV3-1,CASSQGGGNQPQHF,TGTGCCAGCAGCCAAGGGGGTGGCAATCAGCCCCAGCATTTT
-,-,14,TRBJ2-1,TRBV27,CASSYRASYNEQFF,TGTGCCAGCAGTTATCGGGCTTCCTACAATGAGCAGTTCTTC
-,-,14,TRBJ1-1,TRBV7-9,CASSSWDRNTEAFF,TGTGCCAGCAGCTCATGGGATAGGAACACTGAAGCTTTCTTT
-,many,15,TRBJ1-5,TRBV6-1,CASTPMGHSNQPQHF,TGTGCCAGCACTCCAATGGGCCATAGCAATCAGCCCCAGCATTTT
-,many,15,TRBJ2-2,TRBV5-1,CASSSSRVGTGELFF,TGCGCCAGCAGCTCCTCCAGGGTTGGAACCGGGGAGCTGTTTTTT
TRBD1,many,17,TRBJ1-1,TRBV5-1,CASRLRDRGRVSTEAFF,TGCGCCAGCAGACTCCGGGACAGGGGACGGGTGAGCACTGAAGCTTTCTTT
-,few,11,TRBJ2-7,TRBV10-3,CAIRESYEQYF,TGTGCCATCAGAGAGTCCTACGAGCAGTACTTC
-,many,13,TRBJ1-2,TRBV6-5,CASSRSDSGGYTF,TGTGCCAGCAGTAGGTCCGATTCGGGGGGCTACACCTTC
-,many,15,TRBJ1-1,TRBV7-9,CASSSASRSYTEAFF,TGTGCCAGCAGCTCCGCTAGCAGGTCTTACACTGAAGCTTTCTTT
TRBD1,many,15,TRBJ2-7,TRBV11-2,CASSPTGGQGYEQYF,TGTGCCAGCAGCCCGACGGGCGGACAGGGGTACGAGCAGTACTTC
-,many,13,TRBJ1-6,TRBV3-1,CASSWRVGSPLHF,TGTGCCAGCAGTTGGAGGGTCGGTTCACCCCTCCACTTT
-,many,14,TRBJ1-2,TRBV5-8,CASSLPSGKKGYTF,TGTGCCAGCAGCTTGCCATCCGGTAAAAAGGGCTACACCTTC
-,many,16,TRBJ2-3,TRBV10-3,CAISQGWGTSTDTQYF,TGTGCCATCAGCCAAGGGTGGGGGACCAGCACAGATACGCAGTATTTT
TRBD1,many,15,TRBJ2-1,TRBV12-3/TRBV12-4,CASSLPGTGGNEQFF,TGTGCCAGCAGTCTTCCCGGGACAGGGGGTAATGAGCAGTTCTTC
TRBD2,many,16,TRBJ2-3,TRBV10-3,CAISDEFGTSGVTQYF,TGTGCCATCAGTGACGAGTTTGGGACTAGCGGGGTTACGCAGTATTTT
TRBD1,many,17,TRBJ2-5,TRBV12-3/TRBV12-4,CASSFPGTGVLQETQYF,TGTGCCAGCAGTTTCCCCGGGACAGGGGTCCTTCAAGAGACCCAGTACTTC
TRBD1,many,17,TRBJ2-2,TRBV20-1,CSARRITGGPNTGELFF,TGCAGTGCTAGACGTATAACAGGGGGCCCGAACACCGGGGAGCTGTTTTTT
TRBD2,-,15,TRBJ2-3,TRBV20-1,CSAPIRGAGADTQYF,TGCAGTGCCCCAATCAGGGGAGCGGGGGCAGATACGCAGTATTTT
TRBD2,few,15,TRBJ2-5,TRBV4-2,CASSRGRVSQETQYF,TGTGCCAGCAGCCGGGGGAGGGTTAGCCAAGAGACCCAGTACTTC
-,many,14,TRBJ2-3,TRBV7-2,CASSLIVAGDTQYF,TGTGCCAGCAGCTTAATAGTTGCCGGAGATACGCAGTATTTT
-,many,14,TRBJ2-2,TRBV5-1,CASSFAGGHGELFF,TGCGCCAGCAGCTTCGCTGGGGGTCACGGGGAGCTGTTTTTT
-,many,15,TRBJ2-3,TRBV20-1,CSAKITGGITDTQYF,TGCAGTGCTAAAATTACCGGGGGTATTACAGATACGCAGTATTTT
-,many,13,TRBJ2-7,TRBV6-2/TRBV6-3,CASSYGAVYEQYF,TGTGCCAGCAGTTACGGTGCGGTGTACGAGCAGTACTTC
TRBD1,many,17,TRBJ1-3,TRBV7-2,CASSSPLTGDTGNTIYF,TGTGCCAGCAGCTCCCCCTTGACAGGGGACACTGGAAACACCATATATTTT
-,many,15,TRBJ1-5,TRBV6-2/TRBV6-3,CASSYGRGSNQPQHF,TGTGCCAGCAGTTACGGCAGGGGTAGCAATCAGCCCCAGCATTTT
-,many,14,TRBJ2-3,TRBV4-3,CASSQEGGTTTQYF,TGCGCCAGCAGCCAAGAAGGAGGGACGACGACGCAGTATTTT
-,few,14,TRBJ2-5,TRBV5-1,CASSFREDTETQYF,TGCGCCAGCAGCTTCCGGGAAGATACAGAGACCCAGTACTTC
-,many,13,TRBJ1-6,TRBV14,CASSQDQVSPLHF,TGTGCCAGCAGCCAAGATCAGGTCTCACCCCTCCACTTT
-,many,13,TRBJ2-1,TRBV11-2,CASSGPYSDEQFF,TGTGCCAGCAGCGGACCCTATTCTGATGAGCAGTTCTTC
-,many,12,TRBJ2-5,TRBV6-2/TRBV6-3,CASSQQGETQYF,TGTGCCAGCAGTCAGCAGGGAGAGACCCAGTACTTC
TRBD1,few,17,TRBJ2-1,TRBV19,CASSTGPGTGGRNEQFF,TGTGCCAGTAGTACAGGCCCCGGGACAGGGGGGAGGAATGAGCAGTTCTTC
-,many,13,TRBJ2-7,TRBV6-5,CASSWQGSYEQYF,TGTGCCAGCAGTTGGCAGGGTTCCTACGAGCAGTACTTC
TRBD2,many,17,TRBJ2-3,TRBV9,CASSEALAGGNTDTQYF,TGTGCCAGCAGCGAAGCGCTAGCGGGGGGAAATACAGATACGCAGTATTTT
TRBD1,many,14,TRBJ2-3,TRBV5-1,CASARTGGSDTQYF,TGCGCCAGCGCCCGGACAGGGGGCTCAGATACGCAGTATTTT
TRBD1,many,15,TRBJ2-7,TRBV7-6,CASSADRGAPYEQYF,TGTGCCAGCAGCGCCGACAGGGGAGCTCCCTACGAGCAGTACTTC
TRBD1,many,17,TRBJ2-7,TRBV7-9,CASSLLVTGGASYEQYF,TGTGCCAGCAGCTTATTGGTGACAGGGGGCGCGTCCTACGAGCAGTACTTC
-,many,17,TRBJ1-6,TRBV11-2,CASSGGAWVTGNSPLHF,TGTGCCAGCAGCGGAGGAGCGTGGGTAACGGGTAATTCACCCCTCCACTTT